These 23 T cell receptor beta chains were all obtained from the same sample, sequenced in a study of long-term antiretroviral therapy in people with HIV. Sequencing relied on immunoSEQ assay v3.0, run at survey level. Generated by immunoSEQ multiplex PCR, the TCRdb table keeps only in-frame clones and is missing some. The repertoire holds tens of thousands of clones, about 96% seen once, with around 3.2% in the top ten. This specimen consisted of unsorted PBMCs, obtained 6.9 years after starting antiretroviral therapy. All receptors come from a man aged 25-45 years with HIV.

The rearrangement uses TRBV27 and TRBJ1-5; D is unclear. V gave up 4 bases and J gave up 1 base, with 5 bases separating them. This CDR3 is built from 13 residues. The germline V gene encodes CDR1 MNHEY and CDR2 SMNVEV (reference sequence). CDR3 in DNA: TGTGCCAGCAGTTCCGTCAGCAATCAGCCCCAGCATTTT. Its translation: CASSSVSNQPQHF.

The rearrangement uses TRBV27 and TRBJ1-1, with 9 nucleotides matching TRBD1. CDR3 length: 13 residues. V shed 8 bases and J 11 bases; nucleotides not matched to a gene: 12. In germline, CDR1 is MNHEY, CDR2 SMNVEV (reference sequence). CDR3 sequence (DNA): TGTGCCAGCGGAAGGACAGGGGCTATTGGGGCTTTCTTT. Its translation is CASGRTGAIGAFF.

The genes are TRBV6-1 and TRBJ2-6, with unresolved D. This CDR3 contains 17 residues. Germline V gene lookup returns CDR1 MNHNS and CDR2 SASEGT. Trimming removed 3 bases from V and 0 bases from J, with 12 bases in between. CDR3 DNA sequence: TGTGCCAGCAGTGACGTTGCCGCTCTCTCTGGGGCCAACGTCCTGACTTTC. It codes for CASSDVAALSGANVLTF.

The chain combines TRBV27 with TRBJ2-6, with a tentative D call TRBD2 (5 bases). The germline V gene encodes CDR1 MNHEY and CDR2 SMNVEV (reference sequence). V was trimmed by 6 bases and J by 1 base, leaving 13 bases between them. This CDR3 region has 16 residues. Here the CDR3 reads CASSLEDGSGANVLTF. CDR3 DNA sequence: TGTGCCAGCAGCCTGGAGGACGGATCTGGGGCCAACGTCCTGACTTTC.

The chain carries TRBV6-6 and TRBJ2-1; 7 bases map to TRBD1. The V segment lost 2 bases and the J segment 3 bases; nucleotides outside the gene matches: 1. Germline assignment: CDR1 MNHNY and CDR2 SVGAGI (reference sequence). The CDR3 spans 14 residues. DNA of the CDR3: TGTGCCAGCAGTTACGGGACAGACTACAATGAGCAGTTCTTC. It codes for CASSYGTDYNEQFF.

V gene TRBV12-1 combines with J gene TRBJ2-3; the table's D call TRBD2 went unverified against the DNA. TRBV12-1 is classified as a pseudogene. CDR3 length: 14 amino acids. CDR3 protein: CASSRAARPDTQYF. CDR3 sequence (DNA): TGTGCCAGCAGCCGCGCTGCCCGCCCAGATACGCAGTATTTT.

A single count supports this clone. V and J are TRBV4-3 and TRBJ1-1; possible D gene TRBD1, 5 bases. CDR1 LGHNA and CDR2 YSLEER come from the germline V gene. The CDR3 extends over 15 amino acids. Deletions cut 0 bases from V and 4 bases from J, with 12 bases between. CDR3 residues: CASSQDGQGGTEAFF. CDR3 nucleotides: TGCGCCAGCAGCCAAGACGGCCAGGGCGGCACTGAAGCTTTCTTT.

A single count supports this clone. The chain carries TRBV9 and TRBJ1-5, with 7 bases that match TRBD1. CDR1 is SGDLS, CDR2 YYNGEE, per germline. This CDR3 comprises 14 residues. V shed 0 bases and J 6 bases; nucleotides not matched to a gene: 3. The DNA for the CDR3 is TGTGCCAGCAGCGTAGAAGGGGGCGGTCAGCCCCAGCATTTT. Residues: CASSVEGGGQPQHF.

The chain is built from TRBV5-6 and TRBJ1-4, with TRBD1 matching over 8 bases. Looked up from germline, CDR1 is SGHDT and CDR2 is YYEEEE. J gave up 10 bases and V 0 bases, and 8 bases lay outside the gene matches. The CDR3 length is 15 residues. The CDR3 DNA sequence: TGTGCCAGCAGCTTGGTTACAGGGGGAGAGGGAAAACTGTTTTTT. Translated: CASSLVTGGEGKLFF.

The chain links TRBV15 to TRBJ2-7; D might be TRBD1 or TRBD2, each matching 5 bases. Germline V gene data show CDR1 as LNHNV and CDR2 as YYDKDF (reference sequence). The CDR3 runs 15 residues. With 4 bases removed from V and 3 bases from J, the gap between germline ends came to 16 bases. CDR3 sequence reads: CATSTPRGRFYEQYF. For the CDR3, the DNA is TGTGCCACCAGCACTCCGAGGGGCAGGTTCTACGAGCAGTACTTC.

This sequence joins TRBV12-5 and TRBJ2-5; tentatively, D is TRBD1 or TRBD2 (6 bases each). CDR1 and CDR2 (germline): LGHNT, FRNRAP. Between the trimmed V and J ends, which lost 6 bases and 4 bases, there was a span of 12 bases. This CDR3 is built from 13 residues. For the CDR3, the DNA is TGTGCTAGTGGCGCCAGGGGAGGAGAGACCCAGTACTTC. Its translation: CASGARGGETQYF.

The rearrangement uses TRBV5-1 and TRBJ1-4; D might be TRBD1 (5 bases). Germline V gives CDR1 SGHRS, CDR2 YFSETQ. The CDR3 is 14 residues long. Trimming cost V 4 bases and J 8 bases, with 15 bases left between them. CDR3: CASSMGTGGEKLFF. CDR3 sequence (DNA): TGCGCCAGCAGCATGGGGACGGGTGGAGAAAAACTGTTTTTT. Supplemented by reference TRBV5-1 and TRBJ1-4, the full variable domain reads KAGVTQTPRYLIKTRGQQVTLSCSPISGHRSVSWYQQTPGQGLQFLFEYFSETQRNKGNFPGRFSGRQFSNSRSEMNVSTLELGDSALYLCASSMGTGGEKLFFGSGTQLSVL.

The chain recombines TRBV9 with TRBJ2-4; TRBD1 matches at 7 bases. The CDR3 is 17 residues long. The germline CDR1 and CDR2 sequences are SGDLS and YYNGEE. V trimming: 0 bases; J trimming: 3 bases; junction bases outside the gene matches: 9. CDR3 loop: CASSVDEGQGVKNIQYF. For the CDR3, the DNA is TGTGCCAGCAGCGTAGATGAAGGGCAGGGGGTCAAAAACATTCAGTACTTC.

V usage is TRBV9 and J usage is TRBJ1-2; D gene unclear. The CDR3 has 15 residues. V lost 0 bases to trimming and J lost 4 bases, with 13 bases between them. Looked up from germline, CDR1 is SGDLS and CDR2 is YYNGEE. For the CDR3, the DNA is TGTGCCAGCAGCGTAGGCGCTACAGACATCTATGGCTACACCTTC. It is translated as CASSVGATDIYGYTF. Using reference TRBV9 and TRBJ1-2 for the parts outside the CDR3, the full variable domain is DSGVTQTPKHLITATGQRVTLRCSPRSGDLSVYWYQQSLDQGLQFLIQYYNGEERAKGNILERFSAQQFPDLHSELNLSSLELGDSALYFCASSVGATDIYGYTFGSGTRLTVV.

This chain uses TRBV9 with TRBJ1-3; unclear D gene. Germline V gene sequence: CDR1 SGDLS, CDR2 YYNGEE. Trimming pared 2 bases from V and 2 bases from J, leaving 20 bases between. The CDR3 is 18 residues long. In DNA form, the CDR3 reads TGTGCCAGCAGCGTCTCCCCCTCAAGGGAAGTGGCTGGAAACACCATATATTTT. Amino acids: CASSVSPSREVAGNTIYF.

This clone came up once. The chain couples TRBV29-1 to TRBJ2-6; D is undetermined. CDR3 length equals 14 residues. Germline CDR1 reads SQVTM; CDR2 reads ANQGSEA. V lost 5 bases, J lost 0 bases, and 8 bases lay in between. CDR3 sequence (DNA): TGCAGCGTTCCTGGAACCTCTGGGGCCAACGTCCTGACTTTC. Translating gives CSVPGTSGANVLTF.

V and J are TRBV10-3 and TRBJ1-2; D remains unclear. Per germline, CDR1 ENHRY and CDR2 SYGVKD. Trimming removed 0 bases from V and 2 bases from J, with 10 bases in between. This CDR3 spans 15 amino acids. The CDR3 DNA is TGTGCCATCAGTGAGTCAGGTCAGGCGAACTATGGCTACACCTTC. It is translated as CAISESGQANYGYTF.

V usage is TRBV2 and J usage is TRBJ2-1, with D possibly being TRBD1 or TRBD2 (5 bases each). Trimming shortened V by 5 bases and J by 1 base, and 15 bases separated the two germline ends. Germline lookup yields CDR1 SNHLY and CDR2 FYNNEI. CDR3 size: 16 residues. The CDR3 loop reads CASSSGEGWSYNEQFF. CDR3 bases: TGTGCCAGCAGTTCGGGTGAGGGGTGGTCCTACAATGAGCAGTTCTTC.

The chain joins TRBV6-5 to TRBJ2-5, with D unresolved. The germline V gene has CDR1 MNHEY and CDR2 SVGAGI. The V end lost 0 bases, the J end lost 1 base, and 9 bases lay between the germline ends. The CDR3 extends over 15 amino acids. CDR3 in amino acids: CASSYSIGTQETQYF. The CDR3 nucleotides are TGTGCCAGCAGTTACTCGATCGGAACCCAAGAGACCCAGTACTTC.

The chain joins TRBV7-2 to TRBJ2-7; D uncertain. The CDR3 extends over 13 amino acids. The V end lost 5 bases, the J end lost 4 bases, and 12 bases lay between the germline ends. Germline CDR1 and CDR2: SGHTA and FQGNSA. DNA for the CDR3: TGTGCCAGCAGCACTCTTGGGGTTTACGAGCAGTACTTC. Translated: CASSTLGVYEQYF.

This chain joins TRBV6-6 and TRBJ1-2; no reliable D call. V was shortened by 5 bases and J by 2 bases, with 6 bases between the two germline ends. The CDR3 extends over 12 amino acids. CDR1 and CDR2 (germline): MNHNY, SVGAGI (reference sequence). In DNA, the CDR3 is TGTGCCAGCAGTAACACAAACTATGGCTACACCTTC. Protein sequence: CASSNTNYGYTF.

The chain employs TRBV15 and TRBJ2-1, with 9 bases identical to TRBD2. CDR1 LNHNV and CDR2 YYDKDF come from the germline V gene (reference sequence). The CDR3 runs to 17 residues. Trimming cost V 1 base and J 2 bases; bases outside gene matches: 6. CDR3 sequence reads: CATSRGRSGSPYNEQFF. CDR3 bases: TGTGCCACCAGCAGAGGTCGTAGCGGGAGCCCCTACAATGAGCAGTTCTTC.

The genes are TRBV2 and TRBJ1-3; D is possibly TRBD1 (6 bases). Germline assignment: CDR1 SNHLY and CDR2 FYNNEI. The CDR3 runs 14 residues. Trimming took 7 bases from V and 2 from J, leaving 12 bases between them. CDR3 sequence reads: CASIRTVTGNTIYF. The CDR3 DNA follows: TGTGCCAGCATTCGGACAGTGACTGGAAACACCATATATTTT.